The clone carrying this TCR beta chain was recorded at least ten times. What it binds is unknown. The data were taken from a study of regulatory T cells in long-lasting Graves disease. General observations from the study: The small sample size may have reduced accuracy.

Time point of the sample: newly diagnosed GD, antithyroid drugs for less than 3 months. The TCR library used RNA extracted from PBMCs. Guidelines of the American Thyroid Association were used to diagnose Graves' disease. The CDR3 contains 15 residues. Germline V gives CDR1 SGHRS, CDR2 YFSETQ. The V gene end was trimmed by 4 bases and the J gene end by 9 bases; junction bases not matched to a gene: 12. Library construction for TCR beta used iRepertoire HTBI primers and Arm-PCR of CDR3 regions. As handled by the study authors: Sample data revealed about 62 TRBV and 14 TRBJ segments. TCRdb reanalysed the multiplex PCR reads using MiXCR and keeps one entry per CDR3 protein. TCRdb assigned the V and J calls; the authors' analysis was not used. This table holds 360,000 or so distinct CDR3 sequences, 15% to 20% found once. This same sample was also taken into another study, of T cells in Graves' hyperthyroidism and ophthalmopathy. That study reports: During a first-round RT-PCR of the TCR CDR3, the HTBI primer set was used.

The sequencing here drew on peripheral blood mononuclear cells (PBMCs), taken at new diagnosis, from a patient treated with antithyroid drugs. The chain joins TRBV5-1 to TRBJ2-1, with 8 bases fitting TRBD2. The TCR comes from a woman between 18 and 29 years old with Graves disease. Written as DNA, the CDR3 is TGCGCCAGCAGCCTCAATGGACTAGCAGAGGGTGAGCAGTTCTTC. This sequence encodes CASSLNGLAEGEQFF.